This note documents a single T cell receptor beta chain sequence. No cognate antigen has been identified for it. Base qualities are missing; no much larger clone stands one base away. The data stem from a study of blood T cell repertoires in COVID-19 (dated by TCRdb to 2019 to 2021). About the full investigation: The collaborator samples originated in the United States, Italy and Spain and spanned the acute and convalescent phases of COVID-19. The material from the prospective study consisted of cDNA or gDNA derived from T cells, B-cell-depleted T cells, or PBMCs. The dataset comprised deeply sampled blood TCRbeta repertoires from subjects exposed to, actively infected with, or recovered from COVID-19. The repertoires were made available in a free public database intended to serve as a resource for research on the immune response to SARS-CoV-2. Samples were obtained from the ongoing ImmuneRACE study (first 160 participants) and from over 1,000 subjects provided by 6 global collaborators. A de-identified subject ID, COVID-19 status, age in years and sex were almost always included in the sample metadata. Where available, HLA class I and class II types were taken from metadata supplied by the sample provider and were not determined by assay-based typing.

TCRbeta CDR3 regions were amplified from genomic DNA using the immunoSEQ Assay, a bias-controlled multiplex PCR. Per the original workflow: Within the assay, amplification of reference gene primers was used to estimate how many nucleated cells each sample contained. Sequence reads were collapsed and filtered to measure the absolute abundance of every unique TCRbeta CDR3 rearrangement. For each sample, productive Simpson clonality was calculated as the square root of Simpson's diversity index across productive rearrangements. Held by TCRdb, this immuneACCESS table contains in-frame sequences only and omits some clones. Under half of the omission traces to an unresolved V gene where checked; the cause of the rest is unknown. V, J and clone size were drawn from that table, and D and trimming were deduced from the DNA. This sample is represented by around 220,000 clones; around 85% of them were singletons. The ten largest clones represent around 5.4% of the sample.

The collaborating institutions used their own protocols to collect whole blood in K2EDTA tubes. For TCRbeta analysis, collaborator samples were shipped as frozen whole blood, as isolated PBMCs, or as DNA extracted from either sample type. Paper-wide results and their limitations: The quantity of clinical and demographic metadata differed by source and by participant and was supplied without curation.

Trimming accounts for 0 bases at V and 1 base at J, while the number of junction bases matched to no gene is 2. Via the germline V gene, CDR1 is SGHRS and CDR2 YFSETQ. Including cysteine and phenylalanine, the CDR3 has 16 amino acids. Only CDR3 DNA is held: 48 bases, read in frame from base 1. The TCR originated in a human donor in a cohort sampled during active COVID-19. The sequencing input was peripheral blood. The chain employs TRBV5-1 and TRBJ2-1, with 9 central nucleotides matching TRBD2. At the DNA level, the sequence is TGCGCCAGCAGCTTGGGGCTAGCGGGGTCCTACAATGAGCAGTTCTTC. This codes for CASSLGLAGSYNEQFF.